Each of the 19 T cell receptor beta chains below was sequenced from the same sample in a study of T cells in Graves' hyperthyroidism and ophthalmopathy. Amplification of TCR beta CDR3 regions used RNA as the template. When the TCR CDR3 underwent first-round RT-PCR, the HTBI primer set was used. TCRdb reprocessed the multiplex PCR reads via MiXCR and lists one record per CDR3 protein. The sample gives some 510,000 distinct CDR3 sequences, about 20% of which show up once; more than 20% is in the top ten. Sequencing was carried out using blood. The receptors were gathered from a young man with Graves' hyperthyroidism.

This clonotype appeared many times. CDR3 in amino acids: CASSEPGQGILSGNTIYF. The CDR3 coding sequence is TGTGCCAGCAGTGAACCGGGACAGGGGATTCTCTCTGGAAACACCATATATTTT. This chain links TRBV6-1 with TRBJ1-3, with 10 nucleotides matching TRBD1. The CDR3 is 18 residues long. J lost 0 bases, V lost 2 bases, and 7 bases had no gene match. Looked up from germline, CDR1 is MNHNS and CDR2 is SASEGT.

This clonotype was found many times. The J gene is TRBJ1-6, the V gene TRBV27, with 8 positions matching TRBD1. CDR1 and CDR2 (germline): MNHEY, SMNVEV (reference sequence). The CDR3 is made up of 17 amino acids. The J segment lost 3 bases and the V segment lost 4 bases, leaving 8 bases of the junction unmatched. CDR3 sequence: CASSSPRTGGYNSPLHF. The CDR3 bases are TGTGCCAGCAGTTCACCCCGAACAGGGGGCTATAATTCACCCCTCCACTTT.

This rearrangement joins TRBV28 to TRBJ1-2, with a weak D call TRBD1 (6 bases). Looked up from germline, CDR1 is MDHEN and CDR2 is SYDVKM. The length of the CDR3 is 15 residues. V lost 6 bases and J lost 4, with 18 bases in between. The DNA for the CDR3 is TGTGCCAGCAGGGCCGGGGGGGGCGCGGGCTATGGCTACACCTTC. This translates into CASRAGGGAGYGYTF.

This clonotype has ten or more counts. The chain carries TRBV2 and TRBJ2-7; 7 nucleotides match TRBD2. The germline V gene encodes CDR1 SNHLY and CDR2 FYNNEI. The CDR3 consists of 13 residues. The V segment lost 3 bases and the J segment 5 bases; nucleotides outside the gene matches: 4. The chain's CDR3 is CASSEGLADEQYF. In DNA form, the CDR3 reads TGTGCCAGCAGTGAGGGGCTAGCGGACGAGCAGTACTTC. The whole variable domain, remainder taken from reference TRBV2 and TRBJ2-7, is EPEVTQTPSHQVTQMGQEVILRCVPISNHLYFYWYRQILGQKVEFLVSFYNNEISEKSEIFDDQFSVERPDGSNFTLKIRSTKLEDSAMYFCASSEGLADEQYFGPGTRLTVT.

The CDR3 is CASTRRGRGNQPQHF. The CDR3 nucleotides read TGTGCCAGCACTCGAAGGGGACGGGGCAATCAGCCCCAGCATTTT. The chain employs TRBV28 and TRBJ1-5, with TRBD1 as a possible D gene (5 bases). From germline, CDR1 is MDHEN and CDR2 SYDVKM. The ends were cut back, 7 bases at V and 2 bases at J, with 15 bases in the middle. The CDR3 runs to 15 residues.

The J gene is TRBJ1-1, the V gene TRBV27; D possibly corresponds to TRBD1 (6 bases). Germline V gene data show CDR1 as MNHEY and CDR2 as SMNVEV (reference sequence). Deletions cut 4 bases from V and 3 bases from J, with 18 bases between. The CDR3 totals 16 residues. CDR3 nucleotide sequence: TGTGCCAGCAGTTCAGATACAGGGACGTACCACACTGAAGCTTTCTTT. Translating it yields CASSSDTGTYHTEAFF.

This clonotype was counted ten times or more. The chain carries TRBV5-1 and TRBJ1-1; no definite D call. Per the germline V gene, CDR1 is SGHRS and CDR2 is YFSETQ. This CDR3 has 14 amino acids. Trimming removed 0 bases from V and 4 bases from J, with 10 bases in between. In DNA form, the CDR3 reads TGCGCCAGCAGCTTGGGCCTCTTCGGCACTGAAGCTTTCTTT. It yields the protein CASSLGLFGTEAFF. Full variable domain (remainder filled in from reference TRBV5-1 and TRBJ1-1): KAGVTQTPRYLIKTRGQQVTLSCSPISGHRSVSWYQQTPGQGLQFLFEYFSETQRNKGNFPGRFSGRQFSNSRSEMNVSTLELGDSALYLCASSLGLFGTEAFFGQGTRLTVV.

This clonotype occurred many times. This sequence joins TRBV13 and TRBJ1-1, with unresolved D. The V gene lost 5 bases and the J gene lost 1 base, with 8 bases spanning the gap. This CDR3 is 13 amino acids long. CDR1 and CDR2 from the germline V gene are PRHDT and FYEKMQ (reference sequence). CDR3: CASSQNGNTEAFF. CDR3 in DNA: TGTGCCAGCAGCCAAAACGGGAACACTGAAGCTTTCTTT.

At least ten counts were recorded for this clonotype. V gene TRBV5-1 combines with J gene TRBJ2-2; TRBD1 might be the D (5 bases). The CDR3 consists of 16 residues. V lost 4 bases, J lost 2 bases, and 15 bases lay in between. Germline V gene data show CDR1 as SGHRS and CDR2 as YFSETQ. CDR3 amino acids: CASSRRQPINTGELFF. The DNA of the CDR3 is TGCGCCAGCAGCCGCAGACAGCCGATTAACACCGGGGAGCTGTTTTTT.

This clonotype was counted at least ten times. This chain links TRBV29-1 with TRBJ1-2; the D gene is possibly TRBD1 (5 bases). The V end lost 6 bases, the J end lost 4 bases, and 15 bases lay between the germline ends. CDR1 SQVTM and CDR2 ANQGSEA come from the germline V gene. This CDR3 has 13 residues. For the CDR3, the DNA is TGCAGCGTCACGGGACCAGCAGGCTATGGCTACACCTTC. As protein: CSVTGPAGYGYTF.

This clonotype was found many times. The CDR3 region has the DNA TGTGCCAGCAGCCCCAGGGGGGCTTCAGAGACCCAGTACTTC. Residues: CASSPRGASETQYF. The V and J genes are TRBV7-9 and TRBJ2-5; D perhaps matches TRBD1 (7 bases). The CDR3 has 14 amino acids. Per germline, CDR1 SEHNR and CDR2 FQNEAQ (reference sequence). Trimming stripped 5 bases from V and 4 bases from J, with 14 bases between.

Only a few counts were recorded for this clonotype. J is TRBJ1-5 and V is TRBV19, with 8 nucleotides matching TRBD1. This CDR3 has 19 amino acids. CDR1 is LNHDA and CDR2 is SQIVND in the germline V gene (reference sequence). The V segment lost 5 bases and the J segment 2 bases; nucleotides outside the gene matches: 17. This chain's CDR3 is CASSARDRPSMGGNQPQHF. DNA for the CDR3: TGTGCCAGTAGTGCTCGGGACAGGCCCTCCATGGGTGGCAATCAGCCCCAGCATTTT.

This clonotype came up many times. This rearrangement joins TRBV2 to TRBJ1-5, with D possibly being TRBD1 (6 bases). The CDR3 sequence is 16 residues long. The V end lost 6 bases, the J end lost 4 bases, and 19 bases lay between the germline ends. Germline CDR1 and CDR2: SNHLY and FYNNEI. CDR3 sequence (DNA): TGTGCCAGCAGGGCAACAGGGAAGAGGGAAAATCAGCCCCAGCATTTT. This sequence encodes CASRATGKRENQPQHF.

The CDR3 DNA reads TGCGCCAGCAGCGGGGGTATGAATTCCGGGGAGCTGTTTTTT. Its translation: CASSGGMNSGELFF. The rearrangement links TRBV4-1 to TRBJ2-2; D tentatively reads TRBD1 or TRBD2 (5 bases each). CDR3 length equals 14 residues. In germline, CDR1 is MGHRA, CDR2 YSYEKL. Deletions cut 5 bases from V and 6 bases from J, with 13 bases between.

This clonotype was counted at least ten times. The V call is TRBV12-3 or TRBV12-4, the J call TRBJ1-5, with unresolved D. CDR3 length: 16 amino acids. Between the trimmed V and J ends, which lost 6 bases and 0 bases, there was a span of 15 bases. Here the CDR3 DNA reads TGTGCCAGCAGCCCCTACGGCAGCTCTAGCAATCAGCCCCAGCATTTT. It encodes CASSPYGSSSNQPQHF.

The chain employs TRBV6-1 and TRBJ2-7; the match to TRBD2 covers 8 bases. CDR1 and CDR2 (germline): MNHNS, SASEGT. V was pared by 7 bases and J by 3 bases, with 8 bases of the junction left unmatched. The CDR3 has 14 amino acids. Here the CDR3 DNA reads TGTGCCAGCACGGGACTAGATAGATTCTACGAGCAGTACTTC. Translating it yields CASTGLDRFYEQYF.

This rearrangement joins TRBV19 to TRBJ1-6; D is possibly TRBD1 (5 bases). The CDR3 runs 14 residues. Trimming stripped 9 bases from V and 10 bases from J, with 19 bases between. Germline lookup yields CDR1 LNHDA and CDR2 SQIVND (reference sequence). The CDR3, as DNA: TGTGCCAGCCGTCAACTCGAACCAGGGTCACCCCTCCACTTT. Encoded protein: CASRQLEPGSPLHF.

This clonotype was counted many times. V and J are TRBV12-3 or TRBV12-4 and TRBJ1-5, with D unresolved. CDR3 length: 13 residues. V dropped 1 base and J dropped 9 bases, with 10 bases sitting between them. CDR3 bases: TGTGCCAGCAGTTTAGAGGCTGAAGGGCCCCAGCATTTT. Its translation is CASSLEAEGPQHF.

This chain links TRBV19 with TRBJ2-5; D remains ambiguous. V was cut by 3 bases and J by 4 bases, with 9 bases left in between. The CDR3 extends over 13 amino acids. Germline lookup yields CDR1 LNHDA and CDR2 SQIVND (reference sequence). The CDR3 sequence is CASSIMVGETQYF. CDR3 nucleotide sequence: TGTGCCAGTAGTATCATGGTTGGAGAGACCCAGTACTTC.